Listed below are T cell receptor beta chains from one sample, sequenced in a study of blood T cell repertoires in COVID-19. Assay: immunoSEQ multiplex PCR; the TCRdb copy retains only in-frame clones and omits some. The sample records 200,000 to 250,000 clones, approximately 80% being singletons. The sequenced material came from peripheral blood. The receptors stem from a woman in her forties with active or convalescent COVID-19. Both conserved end residues are part of each CDR3. The order of the fields is J gene, V gene, D gene, clone size, CDR3 protein, CDR3 DNA. D genes are given only for firm matches. Where a row states a size, it is once, few, many or the class of an expanded clone; other rows omit it.

>TRBJ2-2|TRBV7-3|NA|NA
CASSPENTATGELFF
TGTGCCAGCAGCCCTGAGAACACAGCCACCGGGGAGCTGTTTTTT
>TRBJ1-5|TRBV5-6|TRBD1|NA
CASSLAGTGGGGPQHF
TGTGCCAGCAGCTTGGCCGGGACAGGGGGCGGAGGGCCCCAGCATTTT
>TRBJ1-4|TRBV11-1|TRBD1|NA
CASSPGQSTNEKLFF
TGTGCCAGCAGCCCGGGACAGTCAACTAATGAAAAACTGTTTTTT
>TRBJ1-6|TRBV9|NA|NA
CASSVEAGSPLHF
TGTGCCAGCAGCGTAGAAGCGGGTTCACCCCTCCACTTT
>TRBJ1-5|TRBV28|TRBD1|NA
CASSLTGRAKPQHF
TGTGCCAGCAGCTTGACAGGGCGGGCAAAGCCCCAGCATTTT
>TRBJ1-3|TRBV15|NA|once
CATSRDRVSGNTIYF
TGTGCCACCAGCAGAGATCGCGTCTCTGGAAACACCATATATTTT
>TRBJ1-2|TRBV7-2|TRBD1|NA
CASSLPTGGRYGYTF
TGTGCCAGCAGCTTACCGACAGGGGGCCGATATGGCTACACCTTC
>TRBJ1-3|TRBV30|NA|few
CAWSTGKGGHTIYF
TGTGCCTGGAGTACGGGAAAAGGAGGGCACACCATATATTTT
>TRBJ2-7|TRBV7-9|NA|NA
CASSSVVHEQYF
TGTGCCAGCAGCAGCGTCGTGCACGAGCAGTACTTC
>TRBJ2-5|TRBV9|TRBD2|NA
CASSVAGSGGIWETQYF
TGTGCCAGCAGCGTAGCGGGTAGCGGGGGGATCTGGGAGACCCAGTACTTC
>TRBJ1-6|TRBV7-2|NA|NA
CASSSSNSPLHF
TGTGCCAGCAGCTCCTCCAATTCACCCCTCCACTTT
>TRBJ2-1|TRBV5-1|TRBD2|NA
CASSLAGIVQRGGNNEQFF
TGCGCCAGCAGCTTGGCCGGAATCGTTCAGCGGGGGGGAAACAATGAGCAGTTCTTC
>TRBJ1-4|TRBV28|TRBD1|once
CASSSDRGNWEKLFF
TGTGCCAGCAGTAGCGACAGGGGGAATTGGGAAAAACTGTTTTTT
>TRBJ1-4|TRBV3-1/TRBV3-2|NA|NA
CASSQVPGGVNEKLFF
TGTGCCAGCAGCCAAGTACCGGGAGGGGTTAATGAAAAACTGTTTTTT
>TRBJ2-1|TRBV3-1/TRBV3-2|NA|NA
CASSQESLGRNEQFF
TGTGCCAGCAGCCAAGAGTCTTTAGGGAGGAATGAGCAGTTCTTC
>TRBJ1-2|TRBV27|NA|NA
CASSLGGEYGYTF
TGTGCCAGCAGTTTGGGAGGGGAGTATGGCTACACCTTC
>TRBJ1-2|TRBV5-1|TRBD1|NA
CASGQGTHGYTF
TGCGCCAGCGGACAGGGGACCCATGGCTACACCTTC
>TRBJ1-2|TRBV28|NA|NA
CASGERWNYGYTF
TGTGCCAGCGGAGAAAGATGGAACTATGGCTACACCTTC
>TRBJ2-1|TRBV4-1|TRBD2|NA
CASSPEGLAGIYNEQFF
TGCGCCAGCAGCCCTGAGGGACTAGCGGGGATATACAATGAGCAGTTCTTC
>TRBJ2-5|TRBV24-1|NA|once
CATSDVRRGQETQYF
TGTGCCACCAGTGATGTTAGAAGGGGTCAAGAGACCCAGTACTTC
>TRBJ2-7|TRBV1|NA|NA
CTSSLRIRDFCSYEQYF
TGCACCAGCAGCCTGAGAATCCGGGACTTTTGCTCCTACGAGCAGTACTTC
>TRBJ1-4|TRBV5-6|TRBD1|NA
CASSLGTGGSEKLFF
TGTGCCAGCAGCTTAGGGACAGGGGGGAGTGAAAAACTGTTTTTT
>TRBJ1-2|TRBV7-2|NA|NA
CASSLEQVYGYTF
TGTGCCAGCAGCTTAGAACAGGTTTATGGCTACACCTTC
>TRBJ2-5|TRBV6-1|NA|NA
CASSERRGETQYF
TGTGCCAGCAGTGAACGGCGAGGCGAGACCCAGTACTTC
>TRBJ2-3|TRBV19|NA|many
CASSWRGSDTQYF
TGTGCCAGTAGTTGGAGGGGATCAGATACGCAGTATTTT
>TRBJ2-2|TRBV7-3|TRBD2|NA
CASSLLGGGYTGELFF
TGTGCCAGCAGCTTATTGGGCGGGGGGTACACCGGGGAGCTGTTTTTT
>TRBJ1-2|TRBV2|NA|NA
CASRENGEIYGYTF
TGTGCCAGCAGGGAAAATGGAGAGATTTATGGCTACACCTTC
>TRBJ1-1|TRBV3-1/TRBV3-2|NA|NA
CASSQGHAFF
TGTGCCAGCAGCCAAGGACACGCTTTCTTT
>TRBJ2-5|TRBV4-1|TRBD1|NA
CASSLFGQARVETQYF
TGCGCCAGCAGCCTATTCGGACAGGCTCGAGTGGAGACCCAGTACTTC
>TRBJ2-3|TRBV7-7|NA|NA
CASSPGGPDTQYF
TGTGCCAGCAGCCCCGGAGGCCCAGATACGCAGTATTTT
>TRBJ2-3|TRBV5-1|TRBD2|NA
CASSWGGGEDTQYF
TGCGCCAGCAGCTGGGGCGGGGGAGAAGATACGCAGTATTTT
>TRBJ2-5|TRBV5-4|TRBD2|NA
CASSPEPLAGVQETQYF
TGTGCCAGCAGCCCCGAACCCCTAGCGGGGGTCCAAGAGACCCAGTACTTC
>TRBJ1-2|TRBV10-3|NA|once
CAIRNDVGGYGYTF
TGTGCCATCAGGAATGACGTGGGGGGCTATGGCTACACCTTC
>TRBJ2-5|TRBV5-6|TRBD2|NA
CASSFGLAGLEETQYF
TGTGCCAGCAGCTTTGGACTAGCGGGGCTGGAAGAGACCCAGTACTTC
>TRBJ1-1|TRBV18|TRBD1|NA
CASSPQGANTEAFF
TGTGCCAGCTCACCCCAGGGGGCGAACACTGAAGCTTTCTTT
>TRBJ1-1|TRBV6-4|NA|once
CASKATETLNTEAFF
TGTGCCAGCAAAGCGACGGAGACCCTGAACACTGAAGCTTTCTTT